This T cell receptor beta chain came from a study of blood T cell repertoires in COVID-19. In the study overall: Material from acute and convalescent COVID-19 was sourced from the United States, Italy and Spain. PBMCs, B-cell-depleted T cells, or T cells provided the cDNA or gDNA that made up the material.

J gave up 2 bases and V 1 base, and 6 bases lay outside the gene matches. Germline CDR1 reads SGHAT; CDR2 reads FQDESV (reference sequence). This CDR3 spans 16 amino acids. Authors' analysis steps: The authors estimated nucleated cell counts from reference gene primer amplification. Generated by immunoSEQ multiplex PCR, the TCRdb table keeps only in-frame clones and is missing some. The V and J calls and clone size were taken over from that table, and D and trimming were inferred from the DNA. The table shows under 200,000 clones, with approximately 84% occurring only once. Cohort assignment relied on participant-reported clinical history.

V and J are TRBV11-1 and TRBJ2-7, with 9 bases identical to TRBD1. The sequenced sample was PBMCs or T cells enriched from blood (not recorded which). This receptor was taken from a woman aged 40-49 years with acute COVID-19. The CDR3 region has the DNA TGTGCCAGCAGCTTAGAGGGGACAGGGTCTCCCTACGAGCAGTACTTC. As protein: CASSLEGTGSPYEQYF.